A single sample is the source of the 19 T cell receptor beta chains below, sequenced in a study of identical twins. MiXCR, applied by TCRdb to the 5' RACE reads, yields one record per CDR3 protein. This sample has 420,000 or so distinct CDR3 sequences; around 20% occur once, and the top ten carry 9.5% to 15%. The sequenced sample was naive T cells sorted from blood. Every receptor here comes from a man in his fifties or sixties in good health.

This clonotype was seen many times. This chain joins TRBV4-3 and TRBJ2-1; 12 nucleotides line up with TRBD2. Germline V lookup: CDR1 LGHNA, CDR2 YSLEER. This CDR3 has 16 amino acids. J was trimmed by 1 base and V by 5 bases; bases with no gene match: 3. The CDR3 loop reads CASSELAGGSYNEQFF. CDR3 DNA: TGCGCCAGCAGCGAACTAGCGGGAGGATCCTACAATGAGCAGTTCTTC.

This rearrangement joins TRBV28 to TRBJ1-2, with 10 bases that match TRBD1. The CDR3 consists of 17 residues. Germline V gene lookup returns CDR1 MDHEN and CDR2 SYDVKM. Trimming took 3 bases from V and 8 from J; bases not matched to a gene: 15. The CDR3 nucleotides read TGTGCCAGCAGTTTTTTTTGGCCCGAGACAGGGGGCTGGGGCTACACCTTC. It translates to CASSFFWPETGGWGYTF.

The CDR3 nucleotides read TGTGCCAGCAGTCCAAGGGCCAGGGCCAGCTCCTACGAGCAGTACTTC. Translated, it gives CASSPRARASSYEQYF. The rearrangement links TRBV25-1 to TRBJ2-7, with D possibly being TRBD1 (5 bases). The CDR3 contains 16 residues. V was cut by 5 bases and J by 0 bases, with 17 bases left in between. Germline V gene lookup returns CDR1 MGHDK and CDR2 SYGVNS.

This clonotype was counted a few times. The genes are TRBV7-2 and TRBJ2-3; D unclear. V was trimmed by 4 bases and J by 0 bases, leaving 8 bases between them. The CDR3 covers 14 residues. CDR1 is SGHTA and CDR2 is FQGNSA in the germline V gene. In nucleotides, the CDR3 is TGTGCCAGCAGCTCCGTACGGAGCACAGATACGCAGTATTTT. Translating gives CASSSVRSTDTQYF.

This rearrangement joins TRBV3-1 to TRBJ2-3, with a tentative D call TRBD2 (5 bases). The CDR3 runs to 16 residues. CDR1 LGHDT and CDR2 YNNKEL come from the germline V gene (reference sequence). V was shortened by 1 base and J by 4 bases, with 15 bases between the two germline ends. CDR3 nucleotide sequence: TGTGCCAGCAGCCAAGCAGTTCTAGCCGGAGCAGATACGCAGTATTTT. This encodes CASSQAVLAGADTQYF.

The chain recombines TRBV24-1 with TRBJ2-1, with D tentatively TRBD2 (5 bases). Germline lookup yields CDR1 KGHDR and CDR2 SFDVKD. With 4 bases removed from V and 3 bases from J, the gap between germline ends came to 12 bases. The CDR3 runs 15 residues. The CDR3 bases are TGTGCCACCAGTGACCGCCTACGGGACTACAATGAGCAGTTCTTC. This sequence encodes CATSDRLRDYNEQFF.

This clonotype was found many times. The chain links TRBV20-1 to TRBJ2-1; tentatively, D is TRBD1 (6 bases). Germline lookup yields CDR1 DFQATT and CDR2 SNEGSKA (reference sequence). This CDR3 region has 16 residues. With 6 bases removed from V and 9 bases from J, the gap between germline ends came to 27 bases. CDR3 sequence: CSARSKGHRSDGEQFF. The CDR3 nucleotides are TGCAGTGCAAGATCTAAGGGACACCGCTCCGATGGTGAGCAGTTCTTC.

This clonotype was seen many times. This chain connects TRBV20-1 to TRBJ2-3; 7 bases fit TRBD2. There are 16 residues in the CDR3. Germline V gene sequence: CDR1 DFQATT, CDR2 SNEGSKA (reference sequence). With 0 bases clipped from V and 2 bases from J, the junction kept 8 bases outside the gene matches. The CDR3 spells CSAREERGLTTDTQYF. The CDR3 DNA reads TGCAGTGCTAGAGAGGAAAGGGGACTAACCACAGATACGCAGTATTTT.

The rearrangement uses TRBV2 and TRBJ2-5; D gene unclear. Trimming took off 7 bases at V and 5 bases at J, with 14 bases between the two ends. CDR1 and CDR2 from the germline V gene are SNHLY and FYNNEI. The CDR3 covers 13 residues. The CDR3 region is CASMALPGETQYF. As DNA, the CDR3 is TGTGCCAGCATGGCCCTCCCCGGGGAGACCCAGTACTTC.

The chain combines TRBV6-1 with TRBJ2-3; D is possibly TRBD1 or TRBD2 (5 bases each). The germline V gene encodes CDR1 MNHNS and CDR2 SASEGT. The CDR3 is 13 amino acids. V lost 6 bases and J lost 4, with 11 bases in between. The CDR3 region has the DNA TGTGCCAGCAGGCCCCTGGGGGCAGATACGCAGTATTTT. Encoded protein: CASRPLGADTQYF.

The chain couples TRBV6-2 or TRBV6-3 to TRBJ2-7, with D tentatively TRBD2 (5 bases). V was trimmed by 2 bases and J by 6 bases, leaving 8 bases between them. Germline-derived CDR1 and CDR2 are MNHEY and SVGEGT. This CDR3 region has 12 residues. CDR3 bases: TGTGCCAGCAGTTACGTCGGGGTCGAGCAGTACTTC. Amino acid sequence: CASSYVGVEQYF.

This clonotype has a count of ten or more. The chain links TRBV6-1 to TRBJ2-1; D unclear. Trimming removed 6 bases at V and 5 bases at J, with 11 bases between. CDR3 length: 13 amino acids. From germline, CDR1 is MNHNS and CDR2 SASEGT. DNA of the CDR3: TGTGCCAGCAGCCCCGTCGTCGACAATGAGCAGTTCTTC. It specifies CASSPVVDNEQFF.

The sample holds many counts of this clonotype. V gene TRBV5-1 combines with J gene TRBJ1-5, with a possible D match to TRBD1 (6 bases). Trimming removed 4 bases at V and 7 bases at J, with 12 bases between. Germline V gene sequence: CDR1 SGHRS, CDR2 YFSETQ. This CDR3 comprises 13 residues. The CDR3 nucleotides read TGCGCCAGCAGCGATGGTGGGGGCCAGCCCCAGCATTTT. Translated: CASSDGGGQPQHF. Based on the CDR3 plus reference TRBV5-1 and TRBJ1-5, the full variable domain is KAGVTQTPRYLIKTRGQQVTLSCSPISGHRSVSWYQQTPGQGLQFLFEYFSETQRNKGNFPGRFSGRQFSNSRSEMNVSTLELGDSALYLCASSDGGGQPQHFGDGTRLSIL.

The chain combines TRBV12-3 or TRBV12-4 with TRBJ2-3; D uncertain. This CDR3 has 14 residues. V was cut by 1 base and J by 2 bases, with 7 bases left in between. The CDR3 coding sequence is TGTGCCAGCAGTTTAGGACTTTTCACAGATACGCAGTATTTT. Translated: CASSLGLFTDTQYF.

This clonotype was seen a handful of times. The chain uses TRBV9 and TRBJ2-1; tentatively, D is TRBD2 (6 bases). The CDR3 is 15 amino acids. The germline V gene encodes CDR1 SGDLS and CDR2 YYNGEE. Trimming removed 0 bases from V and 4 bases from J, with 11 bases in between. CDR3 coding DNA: TGTGCCAGCAGCGTAGAAAGGGGACTTTACAATGAGCAGTTCTTC. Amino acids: CASSVERGLYNEQFF.

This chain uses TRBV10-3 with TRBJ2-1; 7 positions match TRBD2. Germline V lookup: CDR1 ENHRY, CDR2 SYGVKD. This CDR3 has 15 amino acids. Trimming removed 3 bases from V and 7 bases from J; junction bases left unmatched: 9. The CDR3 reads CAISDRGGQRNEQFF. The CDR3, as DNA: TGTGCCATCAGTGATCGGGGAGGGCAAAGAAATGAGCAGTTCTTC.

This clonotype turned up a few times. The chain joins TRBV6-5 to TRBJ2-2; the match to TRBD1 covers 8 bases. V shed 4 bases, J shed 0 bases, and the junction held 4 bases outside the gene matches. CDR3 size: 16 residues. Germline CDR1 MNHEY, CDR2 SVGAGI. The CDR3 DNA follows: TGTGCCAGCAGTTCGCCGACAGGGGCGAACACCGGGGAGCTGTTTTTT. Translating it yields CASSSPTGANTGELFF.

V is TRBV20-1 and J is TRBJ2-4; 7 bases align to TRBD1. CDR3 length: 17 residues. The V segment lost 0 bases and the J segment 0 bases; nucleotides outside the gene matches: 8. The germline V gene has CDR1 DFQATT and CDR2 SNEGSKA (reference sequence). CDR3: CSARDPTGARAKNIQYF. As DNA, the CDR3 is TGCAGTGCTAGAGACCCAACAGGGGCAAGAGCCAAAAACATTCAGTACTTC.

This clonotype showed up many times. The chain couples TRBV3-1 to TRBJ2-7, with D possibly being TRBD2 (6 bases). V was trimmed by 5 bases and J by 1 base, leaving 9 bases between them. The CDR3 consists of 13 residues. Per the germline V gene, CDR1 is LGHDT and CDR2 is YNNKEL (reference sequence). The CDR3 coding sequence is TGTGCCAGCAGCAGAGGACTATCCTACGAGCAGTACTTC. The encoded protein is CASSRGLSYEQYF.